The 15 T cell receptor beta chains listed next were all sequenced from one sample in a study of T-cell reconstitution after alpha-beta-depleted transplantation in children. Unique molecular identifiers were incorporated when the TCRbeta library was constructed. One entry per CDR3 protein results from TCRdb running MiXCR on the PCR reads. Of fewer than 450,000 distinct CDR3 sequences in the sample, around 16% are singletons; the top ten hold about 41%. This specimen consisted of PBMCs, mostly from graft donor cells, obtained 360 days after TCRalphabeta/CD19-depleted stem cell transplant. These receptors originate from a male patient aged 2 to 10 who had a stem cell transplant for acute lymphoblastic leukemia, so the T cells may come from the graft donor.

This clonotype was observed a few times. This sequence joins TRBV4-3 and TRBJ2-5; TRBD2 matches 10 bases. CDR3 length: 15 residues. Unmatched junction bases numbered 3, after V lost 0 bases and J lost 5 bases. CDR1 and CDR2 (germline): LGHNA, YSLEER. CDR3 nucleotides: TGCGCCAGCAGCCAAGATTGGACTAGCGGTGAGACCCAGTACTTC. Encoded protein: CASSQDWTSGETQYF.

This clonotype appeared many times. DNA for the CDR3: TGTGCCAGCAGCCAAGATCACTTAACGGTAGCGGACCCCTACGAGCAGTACTTC. Amino acids: CASSQDHLTVADPYEQYF. J is TRBJ2-7 and V is TRBV4-2, with D tentatively TRBD2 (6 bases). Germline V gene data show CDR1 as LGHNA and CDR2 as YNFKEQ. The CDR3 contains 18 residues. V lost 0 bases and J 2 bases, leaving 20 bases between the germline ends.

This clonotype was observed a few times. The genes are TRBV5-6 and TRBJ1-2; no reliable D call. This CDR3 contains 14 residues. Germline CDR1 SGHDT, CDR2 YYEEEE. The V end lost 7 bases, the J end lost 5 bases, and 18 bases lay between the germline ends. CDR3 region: CASSPPGGPYGYTF. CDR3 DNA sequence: TGTGCCAGCTCCCCGCCGGGAGGGCCTTATGGCTACACCTTC.

In DNA form, the CDR3 reads TGCGCCAGCAGCCAACTCGGGACAAAGAACACCGGGGAGCTGTTTTTT. This gives the protein CASSQLGTKNTGELFF. The chain employs TRBV4-3 and TRBJ2-2; D possibly corresponds to TRBD1 (6 bases). Germline V gene data show CDR1 as LGHNA and CDR2 as YSLEER. V was shortened by 2 bases and J by 1 base, with 11 bases between the two germline ends. This CDR3 region has 16 residues.

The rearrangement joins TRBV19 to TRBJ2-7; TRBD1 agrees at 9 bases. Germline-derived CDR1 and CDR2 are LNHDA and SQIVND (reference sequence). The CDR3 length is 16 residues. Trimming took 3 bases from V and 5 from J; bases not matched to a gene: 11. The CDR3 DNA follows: TGTGCCAGTAGTATCGGGACAGGGCTTCTTTGGGACGAGCAGTACTTC. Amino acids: CASSIGTGLLWDEQYF.

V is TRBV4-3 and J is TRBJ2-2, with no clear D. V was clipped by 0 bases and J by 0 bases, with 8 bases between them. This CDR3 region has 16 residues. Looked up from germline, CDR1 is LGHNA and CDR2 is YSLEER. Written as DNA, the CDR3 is TGCGCCAGCAGCCAAGAGCAGGAGACGAACACCGGGGAGCTGTTTTTT. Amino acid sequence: CASSQEQETNTGELFF.

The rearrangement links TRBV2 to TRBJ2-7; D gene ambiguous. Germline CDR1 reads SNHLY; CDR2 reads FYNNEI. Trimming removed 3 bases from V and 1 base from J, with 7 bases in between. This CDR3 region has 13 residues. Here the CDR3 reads CASSDPGSYEQYF. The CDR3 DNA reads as TGTGCCAGCAGTGACCCCGGTTCCTACGAGCAGTACTTC.

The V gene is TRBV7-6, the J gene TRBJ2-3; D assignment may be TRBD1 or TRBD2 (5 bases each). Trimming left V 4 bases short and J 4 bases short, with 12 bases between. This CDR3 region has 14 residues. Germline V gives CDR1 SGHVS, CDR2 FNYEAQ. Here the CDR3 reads CASSSDPGPDTQYF. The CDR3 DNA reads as TGTGCCAGCAGCTCAGACCCGGGACCAGATACGCAGTATTTT.

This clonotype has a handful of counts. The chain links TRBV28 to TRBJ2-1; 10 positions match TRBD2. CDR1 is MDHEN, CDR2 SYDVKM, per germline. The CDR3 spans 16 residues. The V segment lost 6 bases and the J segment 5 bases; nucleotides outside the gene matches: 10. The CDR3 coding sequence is TGTGCCAGCAGCAACCTTCCGGGACTAGCGAACAATGAGCAGTTCTTC. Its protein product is CASSNLPGLANNEQFF.

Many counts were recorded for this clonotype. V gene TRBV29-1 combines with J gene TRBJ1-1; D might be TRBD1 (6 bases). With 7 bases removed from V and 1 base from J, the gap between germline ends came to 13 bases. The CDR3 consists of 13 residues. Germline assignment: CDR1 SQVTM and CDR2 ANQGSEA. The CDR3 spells CSAVQGGNTEAFF. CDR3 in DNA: TGCAGCGCCGTACAGGGAGGGAACACTGAAGCTTTCTTT.

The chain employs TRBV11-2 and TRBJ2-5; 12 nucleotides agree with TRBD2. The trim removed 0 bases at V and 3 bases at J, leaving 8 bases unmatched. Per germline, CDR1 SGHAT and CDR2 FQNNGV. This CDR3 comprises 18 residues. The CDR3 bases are TGTGCCAGCAGCTTAGAGTGGTGGGCTAGCGGGAGGGAAGAGACCCAGTACTTC. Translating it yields CASSLEWWASGREETQYF.

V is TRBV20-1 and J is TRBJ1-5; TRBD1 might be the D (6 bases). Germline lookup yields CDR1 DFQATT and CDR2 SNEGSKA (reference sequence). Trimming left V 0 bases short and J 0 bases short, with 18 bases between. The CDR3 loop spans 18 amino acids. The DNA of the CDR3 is TGCAGTGCTAGAGAACTTCTGAGAGGGGGAAATAGCAATCAGCCCCAGCATTTT. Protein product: CSARELLRGGNSNQPQHF.

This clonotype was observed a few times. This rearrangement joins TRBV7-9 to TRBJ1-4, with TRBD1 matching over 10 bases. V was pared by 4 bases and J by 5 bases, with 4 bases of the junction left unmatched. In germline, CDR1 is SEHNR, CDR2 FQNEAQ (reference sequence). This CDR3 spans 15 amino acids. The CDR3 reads CASSSWTGGNEKLFF. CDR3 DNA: TGTGCCAGCAGCTCCTGGACAGGGGGGAATGAAAAACTGTTTTTT. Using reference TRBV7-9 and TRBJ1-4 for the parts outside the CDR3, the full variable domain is DTGVSQNPRHKITKRGQNVTFRCDPISEHNRLYWYRQTLGQGPEFLTYFQNEAQLEKSRLLSDRFSAERPKGSFSTLEIQRTEQGDSAMYLCASSSWTGGNEKLFFGSGTQLSVL.

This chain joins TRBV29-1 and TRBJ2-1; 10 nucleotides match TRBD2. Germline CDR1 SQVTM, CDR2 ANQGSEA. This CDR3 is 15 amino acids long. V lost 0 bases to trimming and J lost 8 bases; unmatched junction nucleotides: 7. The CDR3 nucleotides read TGCAGCGTTGAAGATCTAGCGGGAGAACAGGATGAGCAGTTCTTC. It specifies CSVEDLAGEQDEQFF.

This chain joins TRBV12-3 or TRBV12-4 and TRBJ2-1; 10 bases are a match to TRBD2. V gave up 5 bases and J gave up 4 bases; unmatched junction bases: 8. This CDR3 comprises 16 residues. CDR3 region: CASSLKAGGPYNEQFF. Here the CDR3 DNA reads TGTGCCAGCAGTCTGAAAGCGGGAGGGCCTTACAATGAGCAGTTCTTC.